This T cell receptor beta chain originates from a study of blood T cells in healthy people across ages. Trimming cost V 5 bases and J 1 base, with 13 bases left between them. The CDR3 consists of 15 residues. Per the germline V gene, CDR1 is SGHAT and CDR2 is FQNNGV. Sample-barcoded 5' priming and a J-beta primer mix drove a second PCR of about 6 to 12 cycles. TCRdb independently ran MiXCR on the 5' RACE reads; one entry per CDR3 protein. The data contain some 670,000 distinct CDR3 sequences, 45% to 60% of them singletons. Healthy Russian Caucasian donors spanned ages roughly 6 to 90 years. Per sample, a minimum of 6 million PBMCs were isolated. Regarding this clonotype: Its antigen is unknown.

General study points: Estimated diversity that came from one million T cells was considered an underestimate.

The chain combines TRBV11-2 with TRBJ2-3; D gene unclear. Specimen: blood. The source of this sequence is a woman over 75 in good health. Written as DNA, the CDR3 is TGTGCCAGCAGCAATCCGGCCATCGGCACAGATACGCAGTATTTT. Protein: CASSNPAIGTDTQYF.